This is a list of T cell receptor beta chains from one sample in a study of cytomegalovirus exposure and HLA in healthy donors. TCRdb's copy holds only in-frame clones and misses some; the assay was immunoSEQ multiplex PCR. The repertoire holds around 200,000 clones, over 75% seen once, with 6.3% in the top ten. The specimen was PBMCs. Source of these receptors: a man aged 40-49 years in good health and CMV-seropositive. Each CDR3 is given with its conserved first and last residue.

j_call: TRBJ1-3
v_call: TRBV11-2
cdr3_aa: CASSRDRVTGNTIYF

j_call: TRBJ1-5
v_call: TRBV21-1
cdr3_aa: CASSKPGGGDSNQPQHF

j_call: TRBJ2-7
v_call: TRBV7-2
cdr3_aa: CASSPTGGPYEQYF

j_call: TRBJ2-5
v_call: TRBV9
cdr3_aa: CASSVGGTSGGAQETQYF

j_call: TRBJ2-2
v_call: TRBV18
cdr3_aa: CASSPRDSGELFF

j_call: TRBJ2-1
v_call: TRBV6-5
cdr3_aa: CASSRQGWGVNEQFF

j_call: TRBJ2-3
v_call: TRBV5-1
cdr3_aa: CASSWTTSGGAVSTDTQYF

j_call: TRBJ2-5
v_call: TRBV5-4
cdr3_aa: CASSSGLAMETQYF

j_call: TRBJ2-7
v_call: TRBV7-2
cdr3_aa: CASSLSNGGGYEQYF

j_call: TRBJ2-1
v_call: TRBV20-1
cdr3_aa: CSDSAYNEQFF

j_call: TRBJ2-1
v_call: TRBV6-5
cdr3_aa: CASMRGQGQINEQFF

j_call: TRBJ1-4
v_call: TRBV19
cdr3_aa: CASSPGTAINEKLFF

j_call: TRBJ1-1
v_call: TRBV7-3
cdr3_aa: CASSLLGDTEAFF

j_call: TRBJ2-7
v_call: TRBV4-2
cdr3_aa: CASSQAQGAGYEQYF

j_call: TRBJ2-5
v_call: TRBV7-2
cdr3_aa: CASSGQGGQETQYF

j_call: TRBJ2-3
v_call: TRBV5-1
cdr3_aa: CASSLGGTGGPQDTQYF

j_call: TRBJ2-3
v_call: TRBV18
cdr3_aa: CANTAGGLFTDTQYF

j_call: TRBJ2-3
v_call: TRBV2
cdr3_aa: CASRTDTDTQYF

j_call: TRBJ2-5
v_call: TRBV19
cdr3_aa: CASSSGAGAGTQYF

j_call: TRBJ2-2
v_call: TRBV4-1
cdr3_aa: CASSTLDRGNTGELFF

j_call: TRBJ1-4
v_call: TRBV7-9
cdr3_aa: CASSPLTGQKLFF

j_call: TRBJ2-3
v_call: TRBV9
cdr3_aa: CASSFSGDTDTQYF

j_call: TRBJ2-3
v_call: TRBV5-1
cdr3_aa: CASSLAKGGATTDTQYF

j_call: TRBJ2-1
v_call: TRBV27
cdr3_aa: CASRPLAGPTYNEQFF

j_call: TRBJ2-4
v_call: TRBV2
cdr3_aa: CASNARTGGNIQYF

j_call: TRBJ2-5
v_call: TRBV9
cdr3_aa: CASSVAEVSETQYF

j_call: TRBJ1-1
v_call: TRBV5-4
cdr3_aa: CASARQVNTEAFF

j_call: TRBJ1-4
v_call: TRBV19
cdr3_aa: CASSILGAKEKLFF

j_call: TRBJ1-4
v_call: TRBV7-2
cdr3_aa: CASSLDSAFNEKLFF

j_call: TRBJ1-5
v_call: TRBV19
cdr3_aa: CASNSVPNQPQHF

j_call: TRBJ1-4
v_call: TRBV30
cdr3_aa: CARFEQGAEEKLFF

j_call: TRBJ2-5
v_call: TRBV9
cdr3_aa: CASSALTSGVETQYF

j_call: TRBJ2-7
v_call: TRBV13
cdr3_aa: CASSLGPSGGAYEQYF

j_call: TRBJ2-3
v_call: TRBV6-5
cdr3_aa: CASAPYPDTQYF

j_call: TRBJ2-7
v_call: TRBV6-6
cdr3_aa: CASSYPGTGPYEQYF

j_call: TRBJ2-7
v_call: TRBV11-1
cdr3_aa: CASSLVGTSYEQYF

j_call: TRBJ1-1
v_call: TRBV6-5
cdr3_aa: CASGRGTEAFF

j_call: TRBJ1-1
v_call: TRBV2
cdr3_aa: CASTGTGIFNTEAFF

j_call: TRBJ2-1
v_call: TRBV19
cdr3_aa: CASSMSRRVLRDEQFF

j_call: TRBJ1-1
v_call: TRBV6-5
cdr3_aa: CASTQGTEAFF

j_call: TRBJ2-7
v_call: TRBV7-9
cdr3_aa: CASSSPGQQPYEQYF

j_call: TRBJ1-5
v_call: TRBV27
cdr3_aa: CASSSQGLGNQPQHF

j_call: TRBJ1-6
v_call: TRBV13
cdr3_aa: CASSPGVDRYNSPLHF

j_call: TRBJ1-2
v_call: TRBV27
cdr3_aa: CASHRGPSYGYTF

j_call: TRBJ1-1
v_call: TRBV5-6
cdr3_aa: CASSIPTGSTEAFF

j_call: TRBJ1-2
v_call: TRBV9
cdr3_aa: CASSVGTGNYGYTF

j_call: TRBJ1-6
v_call: TRBV5-6
cdr3_aa: CASSLGSGPPLHF

j_call: TRBJ2-7
v_call: TRBV7-2
cdr3_aa: CASSYPGLALEQYF

j_call: TRBJ1-1
v_call: TRBV2
cdr3_aa: CASNRGLTVEAFF

j_call: TRBJ2-5
v_call: TRBV7-2
cdr3_aa: CASSLRLAGFETQYF

j_call: TRBJ2-2
v_call: TRBV28
cdr3_aa: CASRKTGGTGELFF

j_call: TRBJ2-1
v_call: TRBV14
cdr3_aa: CASSRPSGAGGSSYNEQFF

j_call: TRBJ1-2
v_call: TRBV19
cdr3_aa: CASSIFGPSYGYTF

j_call: TRBJ2-1
v_call: TRBV4-3
cdr3_aa: CASSQGLAGAYNEQFF

j_call: TRBJ2-7
v_call: TRBV11-2
cdr3_aa: CASSLEQNYEQYF

j_call: TRBJ1-3
v_call: TRBV15
cdr3_aa: CATSAQVGSGNTIYF

j_call: TRBJ2-7
v_call: TRBV30
cdr3_aa: CAWSAGQGTSYEQYF

j_call: TRBJ1-2
v_call: TRBV27
cdr3_aa: CASSLSGGGSYGYTF

j_call: TRBJ2-5
v_call: TRBV7-2
cdr3_aa: CASSRHLAGGPVVETQYF